A selection of T cell receptor beta chains follows, all from one sample in a study of cytomegalovirus exposure and HLA in healthy donors. The data were produced by immunoSEQ multiplex PCR, yet TCRdb's version contains in-frame clones alone and is incomplete. The data contain about 140,000 clones, under 70% of them singletons. Input material: PBMCs. The receptor source for this set is a man aged 25 to 40 in good health and CMV-seropositive. Both conserved end residues are part of each CDR3.

j_call v_call cdr3_aa
TRBJ2-2 TRBV5-1 CASSLESRTGELFF
TRBJ2-7 TRBV6-5 CASSYSRTTSYEQYF
TRBJ1-5 TRBV6-1 CASTSGYNQPQHF
TRBJ1-3 TRBV2 CASSLEDFGNTIYF
TRBJ2-7 TRBV11-2 CASSLEWTSSYEQYF
- TRBV5-4 CASSLLDRDNYEQYF
TRBJ1-2 TRBV7-3 CASSQLPFTEANYGYTF
TRBJ1-3 TRBV12-5 CASGLVVSGTSGNTIYF
TRBJ2-1 TRBV27 CASSLLAGVGEQFF
TRBJ2-7 TRBV19 CASSIGGTGREQYF
TRBJ1-4 TRBV7-2 CASSWQGLDEKLFF
TRBJ2-1 TRBV2 CASSVDRNEQFF
TRBJ2-3 TRBV6-5 CASSYSMLADTQYF
TRBJ2-7 TRBV19 CAGSIEGQGLIYEQYF
TRBJ2-7 TRBV4-2 CASSQKRGGEQYF
TRBJ2-5 TRBV11-1 CASRRNDGETQYF
TRBJ2-1 TRBV9 CASSVDPGLAGGNEQFF
TRBJ1-3 TRBV27 CASSLSNPGGFGNTIYF
TRBJ2-2 TRBV19 CASRTRRQGNTGELFF
TRBJ2-2 TRBV10-2 CASRTSTNTGELFF
TRBJ2-6 TRBV7-2 CASSPSSGANVLTF
TRBJ2-7 TRBV5-1 CASSLDLAGGEQYF
TRBJ2-2 TRBV28 CASSFLNTGELFF
TRBJ1-5 TRBV6-1 CASRGTGGYSQPQHF
TRBJ2-1 TRBV30 CAWSEGQDYNEQFF
TRBJ2-2 TRBV5-1 CASSRSGTGGNTGELFF
TRBJ2-5 TRBV5-1 CASSLAGVTSGTQETQYF
TRBJ2-6 TRBV18 CASSPRGHGANVLTF
TRBJ1-1 TRBV7-9 CASSLEHTEAFF
TRBJ1-5 TRBV28 CASSLEAQPQHF
TRBJ2-1 TRBV6-1 CASTKGDSFYNEQFF
TRBJ2-1 TRBV5-1 CASSLASGNLNEQFF
TRBJ2-2 TRBV27 CASSFRVDGELFF
TRBJ2-4 TRBV4-2 CASSLSLAAQNIQYF
TRBJ1-6 TRBV2 CASSEGGTGMNNSPLHF
TRBJ2-1 TRBV28 CASRTGGRNEQFF
TRBJ2-3 TRBV4-2 CASSQAQGGDVLYF